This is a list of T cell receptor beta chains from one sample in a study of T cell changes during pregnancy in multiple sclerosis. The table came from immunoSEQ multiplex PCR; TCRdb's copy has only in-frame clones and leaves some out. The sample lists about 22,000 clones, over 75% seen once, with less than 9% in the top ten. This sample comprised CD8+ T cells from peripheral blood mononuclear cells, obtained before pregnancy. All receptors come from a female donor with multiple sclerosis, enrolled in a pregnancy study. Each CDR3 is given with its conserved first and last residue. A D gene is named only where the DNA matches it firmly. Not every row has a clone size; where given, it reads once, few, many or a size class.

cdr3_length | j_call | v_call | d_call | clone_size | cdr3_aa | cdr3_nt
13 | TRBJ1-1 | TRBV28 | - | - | CASRPGVNTEAFF | TGTGCCAGCAGGCCAGGCGTGAACACTGAAGCTTTCTTT
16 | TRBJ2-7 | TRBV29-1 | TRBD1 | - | CSVEDFRQGSSYEQYF | TGCAGCGTTGAAGACTTTCGACAGGGTAGCTCCTACGAGCAGTACTTC
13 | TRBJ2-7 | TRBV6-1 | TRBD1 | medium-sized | CASSGTGLNEQYF | TGTGCCAGCAGCGGGACAGGTCTCAACGAGCAGTACTTC
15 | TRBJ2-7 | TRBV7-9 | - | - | CASSLDWGPAYEQYF | TGTGCCAGCAGCTTAGATTGGGGGCCAGCCTACGAGCAGTACTTC
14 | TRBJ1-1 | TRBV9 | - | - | CASSVGGPRTEAFF | TGTGCCAGCAGCGTAGGGGGCCCGAGGACTGAAGCTTTCTTT
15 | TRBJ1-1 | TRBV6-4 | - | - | CASSDSIGRRTEAFF | TGTGCCAGCAGTGACTCAATAGGGAGGAGGACTGAAGCTTTCTTT
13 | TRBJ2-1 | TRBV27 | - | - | CASSGNSYNEQFF | TGTGCCAGCAGCGGGAACTCCTACAATGAGCAGTTCTTC
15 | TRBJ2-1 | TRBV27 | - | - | CASSGRTVSYNEQFF | TGTGCCAGCAGTGGAAGGACAGTTTCCTACAATGAGCAGTTCTTC
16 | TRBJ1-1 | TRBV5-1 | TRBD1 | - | CASSFQGQGINTEAFF | TGCGCCAGCAGCTTCCAGGGACAGGGGATAAACACTGAAGCTTTCTTT
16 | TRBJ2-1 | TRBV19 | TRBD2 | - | CASISTGTSGSDEQFF | TGTGCCAGTATCAGTACCGGGACTAGCGGGAGTGATGAGCAGTTCTTC
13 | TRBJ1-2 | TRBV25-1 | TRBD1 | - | CASSDWTGEGYTF | TGTGCCAGCAGTGATTGGACAGGGGAGGGCTACACCTTC
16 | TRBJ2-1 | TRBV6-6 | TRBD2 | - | CASSYPPSGPENEQFF | TGTGCCAGCAGTTACCCGCCTAGCGGACCTGAGAATGAGCAGTTCTTC
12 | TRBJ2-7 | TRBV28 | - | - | CASSFRGSEQYF | TGTGCCAGCAGTTTCAGGGGTAGCGAGCAGTACTTC
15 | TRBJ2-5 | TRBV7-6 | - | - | CASSFPEFHAETQYF | TGTGCCAGCAGCTTTCCCGAGTTTCATGCCGAGACCCAGTACTTC
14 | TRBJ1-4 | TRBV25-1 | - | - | CASSEWQINEKLFF | TGTGCCAGCAGTGAATGGCAGATTAATGAAAAACTGTTTTTT
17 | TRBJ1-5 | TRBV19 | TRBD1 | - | CASSIAETGTEYQPQHF | TGTGCCAGTAGTATAGCCGAGACCGGGACAGAGTATCAGCCCCAGCATTTT
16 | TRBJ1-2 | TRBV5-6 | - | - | CASSLEAGDDNYGYTF | TGTGCCAGCAGCTTGGAGGCAGGCGATGACAACTATGGCTACACCTTC
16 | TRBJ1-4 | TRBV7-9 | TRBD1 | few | CASSLVLGQGREKLFF | TGTGCCAGCAGCTTGGTGCTGGGACAGGGGCGTGAAAAACTGTTTTTT
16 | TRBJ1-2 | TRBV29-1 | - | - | CSVEARRATYPYGYTF | TGCAGCGTTGAAGCGCGACGAGCGACCTATCCCTATGGCTACACCTTC
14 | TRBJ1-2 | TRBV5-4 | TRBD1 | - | CASSLVGQGFGYTF | TGTGCCAGCAGCTTGGTGGGACAGGGATTCGGCTACACCTTC
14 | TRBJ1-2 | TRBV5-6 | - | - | CASSLDGGVGGYTF | TGTGCCAGCAGCTTGGATGGGGGCGTGGGGGGCTACACCTTC
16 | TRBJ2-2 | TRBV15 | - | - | CATSLRSSRPTGELFF | TGTGCCACCAGCCTACGGTCCTCACGTCCCACCGGGGAGCTGTTTTTT
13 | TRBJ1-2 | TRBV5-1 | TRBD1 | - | CASSLTGDYGYTF | TGCGCCAGCAGCTTGACAGGGGACTATGGCTACACCTTC
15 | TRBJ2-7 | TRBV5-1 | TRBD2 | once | CASSSSSGRTYEQYF | TGCGCCAGCAGCTCGTCTAGCGGGAGAACCTACGAGCAGTACTTC
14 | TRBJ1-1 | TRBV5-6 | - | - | CASSLASSNTEAFF | TGTGCCAGCAGCTTGGCGAGCTCCAACACTGAAGCTTTCTTT
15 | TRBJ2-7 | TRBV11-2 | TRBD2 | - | CASSFGRDYSYEQYF | TGTGCCAGCAGCTTTGGCCGGGACTACTCCTACGAGCAGTACTTC
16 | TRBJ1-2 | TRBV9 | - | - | CASSDSVAGENYGYTF | TGTGCCAGCAGCGACAGCGTCGCAGGGGAAAACTATGGCTACACCTTC
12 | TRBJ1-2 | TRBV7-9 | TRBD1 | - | CASSLTGVGYTF | TGTGCCAGCAGCCTCACAGGGGTTGGCTACACCTTC
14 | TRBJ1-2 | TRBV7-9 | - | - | CASSQELRQYGYTF | TGCGCCAGCAGCCAAGAGTTGCGACAGTATGGCTACACCTTC